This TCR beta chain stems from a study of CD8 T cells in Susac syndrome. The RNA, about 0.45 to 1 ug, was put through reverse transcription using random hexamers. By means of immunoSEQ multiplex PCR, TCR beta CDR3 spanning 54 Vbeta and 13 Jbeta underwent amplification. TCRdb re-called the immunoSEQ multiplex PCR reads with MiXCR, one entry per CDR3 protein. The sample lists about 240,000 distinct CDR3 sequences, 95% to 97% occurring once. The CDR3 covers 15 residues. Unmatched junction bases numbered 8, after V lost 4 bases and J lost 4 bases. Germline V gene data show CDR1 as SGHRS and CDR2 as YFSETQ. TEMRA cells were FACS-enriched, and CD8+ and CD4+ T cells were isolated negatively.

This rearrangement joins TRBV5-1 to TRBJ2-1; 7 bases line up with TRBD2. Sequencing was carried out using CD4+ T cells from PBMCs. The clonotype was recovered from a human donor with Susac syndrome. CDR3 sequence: CASSIQTSAYNEQFF. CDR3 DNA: TGCGCCAGCAGCATTCAAACTAGCGCATACAATGAGCAGTTCTTC.